This T cell receptor beta chain was captured by sequencing in a study of T cells expressing NK-cell markers. Study-wide findings and caveats: Whether expanded NKG2C+ T cell clones were HCMV-specific remained unclear.

Germline V gives CDR1 SGDLS, CDR2 YYNGEE. The CDR3 extends over 15 amino acids. Reanalyzing the 5' RACE reads, TCRdb keeps one entry per CDR3 protein, without DNA. Its clone listing holds approximately 440,000 distinct CDR3 sequences. On this clonotype: Its antigen is undetermined.

The receptor was derived from a woman aged 50 to 60 in good health. This rearrangement joins TRBV9 to TRBJ2-7; TCRdb calls TRBD1, which cannot be checked without DNA. The sequencing sample was made of blood T cells: a sorted CD56 or NKG2C T cell subset, CD4+ or CD8+ T cells, or bulk PBMC T cells (not recorded which). The CDR3 protein is CASSVAGGLAYEQYF.